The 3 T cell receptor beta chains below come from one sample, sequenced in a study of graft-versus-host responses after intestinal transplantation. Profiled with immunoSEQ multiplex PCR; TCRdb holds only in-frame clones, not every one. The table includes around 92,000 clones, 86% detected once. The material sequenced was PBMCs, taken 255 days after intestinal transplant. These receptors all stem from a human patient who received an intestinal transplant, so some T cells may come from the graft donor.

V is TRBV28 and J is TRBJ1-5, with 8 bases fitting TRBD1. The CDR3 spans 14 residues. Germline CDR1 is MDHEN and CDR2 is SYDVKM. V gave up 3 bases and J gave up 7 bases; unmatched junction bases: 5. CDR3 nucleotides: TGTGCCAGCAGTTTGGGACAGGTGAAGCAGCCCCAGCATTTT. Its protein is CASSLGQVKQPQHF.

CDR3 residues: CASSELGKAYEQYF. The CDR3 DNA reads TGTGCCAGCAGTGAATTGGGAAAAGCCTACGAGCAGTACTTC. V usage is TRBV6-1 and J usage is TRBJ2-7, with D uncertain. The length of the CDR3 is 14 residues. V lost 2 bases to trimming and J lost 2 bases, with 10 bases between them. The germline V gene has CDR1 MNHNS and CDR2 SASEGT.

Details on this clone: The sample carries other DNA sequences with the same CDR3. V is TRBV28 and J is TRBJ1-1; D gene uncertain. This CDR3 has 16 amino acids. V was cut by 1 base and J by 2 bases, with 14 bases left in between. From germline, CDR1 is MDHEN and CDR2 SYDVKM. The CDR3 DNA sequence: TGTGCCAGCAGTTTATCATCCAAGAGTTCAAACACTGAAGCTTTCTTT. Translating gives CASSLSSKSSNTEAFF.